This TCR beta chain is from a study of T cell repertoires in cytomegalovirus infection. TCRdb recomputed calls from the reads with MiXCR, one row per CDR3 protein. Of about 700,000 distinct CDR3 sequences detected, 30% to 35% appear once; the ten largest clones hold 15% to 20%. This clonotype was counted between two and nine times. Its cognate antigen is unknown. Germline V lookup: CDR1 SGHTA, CDR2 FQGNSA. The germline V and J ends were trimmed by 5 bases and 7 bases, with 15 bases remaining between them. The CDR3 is made up of 14 amino acids. The receptor comes from a human donor in good health (CMV status not recorded). Some clones in this sample may be carry-over from other donors' samples. The material sequenced was cultured PBMCs, taken from culture after CMV antigen stimulation. The gene calls are TRBV7-2 and TRBJ1-5; D is perhaps TRBD1 (6 bases). The chain's CDR3 is CASSPRGGPQPQHF. The CDR3 nucleotides read TGTGCCAGCAGCCCAAGGGGGGGTCCCCAGCCCCAGCATTTT. Complete variable domain (other parts from reference TRBV7-2 and TRBJ1-5): GAGVSQSPSNKVTEKGKDVELRCDPISGHTALYWYRQSLGQGLEFLIYFQGNSAPDKSGLPSDRFSAERTGGSVSTLTIQRTQQEDSAVYLCASSPRGGPQPQHFGDGTRLSIL.